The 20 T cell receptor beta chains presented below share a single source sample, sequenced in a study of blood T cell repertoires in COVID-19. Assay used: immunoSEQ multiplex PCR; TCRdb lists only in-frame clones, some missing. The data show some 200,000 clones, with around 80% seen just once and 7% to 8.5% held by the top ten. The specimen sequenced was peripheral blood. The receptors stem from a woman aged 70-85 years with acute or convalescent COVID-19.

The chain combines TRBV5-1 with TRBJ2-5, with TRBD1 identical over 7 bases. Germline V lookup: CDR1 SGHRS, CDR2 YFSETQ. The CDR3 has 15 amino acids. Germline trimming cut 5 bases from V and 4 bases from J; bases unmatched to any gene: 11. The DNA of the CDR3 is TGCGCCAGCAGAGACGCACAGGGGCCCGGAGAGACCCAGTACTTC. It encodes CASRDAQGPGETQYF.

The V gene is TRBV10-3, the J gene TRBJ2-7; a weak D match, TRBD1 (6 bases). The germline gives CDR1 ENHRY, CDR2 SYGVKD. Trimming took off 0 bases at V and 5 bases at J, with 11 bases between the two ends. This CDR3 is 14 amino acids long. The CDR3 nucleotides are TGTGCCATCAGTGAGTCCACAGGGAACAACGAGCAGTACGTC. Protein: CAISESTGNNEQYV.

DNA of the CDR3: TGTGCCAGCACCGGGGGGCCTCAAGAGACCCAGTACTTC. Translated: CASTGGPQETQYF. The V and J genes are TRBV2 and TRBJ2-5, with TRBD2 as a possible D gene (7 bases). Trimming took 7 bases from V and 2 from J, leaving 11 bases between them. This CDR3 contains 13 residues. The germline CDR1 and CDR2 sequences are SNHLY and FYNNEI.

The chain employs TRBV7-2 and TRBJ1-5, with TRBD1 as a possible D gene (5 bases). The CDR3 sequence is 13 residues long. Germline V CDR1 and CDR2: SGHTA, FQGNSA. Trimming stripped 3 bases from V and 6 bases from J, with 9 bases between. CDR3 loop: CASSLFDSQPQHF. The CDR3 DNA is TGTGCCAGCAGCTTGTTCGACAGTCAGCCCCAGCATTTT.

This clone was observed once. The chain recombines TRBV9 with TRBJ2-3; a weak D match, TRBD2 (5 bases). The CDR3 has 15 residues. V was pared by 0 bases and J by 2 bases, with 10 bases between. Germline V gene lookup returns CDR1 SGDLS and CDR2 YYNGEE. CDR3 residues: CASSVVDSATDTQYF. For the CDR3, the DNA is TGTGCCAGCAGCGTAGTGGACTCCGCCACAGATACGCAGTATTTT.

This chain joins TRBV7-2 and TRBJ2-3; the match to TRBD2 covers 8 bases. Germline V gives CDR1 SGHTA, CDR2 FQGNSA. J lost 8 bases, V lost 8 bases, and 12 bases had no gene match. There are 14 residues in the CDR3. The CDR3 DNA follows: TGTGCCAGCGGAGTAGCGGGGAGCCGTCTTACGCAGTATTTT. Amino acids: CASGVAGSRLTQYF.

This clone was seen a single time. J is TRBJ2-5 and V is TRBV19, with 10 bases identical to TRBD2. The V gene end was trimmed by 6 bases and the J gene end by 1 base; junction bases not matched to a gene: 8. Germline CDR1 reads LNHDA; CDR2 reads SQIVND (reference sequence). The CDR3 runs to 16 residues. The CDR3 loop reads CASRGGLAGGQETQYF. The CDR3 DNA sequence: TGTGCCAGTAGAGGCGGTTTAGCGGGGGGCCAAGAGACCCAGTACTTC.

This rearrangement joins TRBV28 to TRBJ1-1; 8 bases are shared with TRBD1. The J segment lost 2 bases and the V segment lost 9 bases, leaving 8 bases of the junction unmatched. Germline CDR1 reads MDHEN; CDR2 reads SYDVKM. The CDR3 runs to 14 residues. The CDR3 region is CASSSPGGNTEAFF. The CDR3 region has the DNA TGTGCCAGTTCAAGCCCAGGGGGCAACACTGAAGCTTTCTTT.

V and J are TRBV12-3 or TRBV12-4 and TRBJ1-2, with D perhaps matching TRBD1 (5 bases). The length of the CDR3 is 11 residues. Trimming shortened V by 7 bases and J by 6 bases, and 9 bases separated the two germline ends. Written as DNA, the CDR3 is TGTGCCAGCACCCTCAGGGATGGCTACACCTTC. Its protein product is CASTLRDGYTF.

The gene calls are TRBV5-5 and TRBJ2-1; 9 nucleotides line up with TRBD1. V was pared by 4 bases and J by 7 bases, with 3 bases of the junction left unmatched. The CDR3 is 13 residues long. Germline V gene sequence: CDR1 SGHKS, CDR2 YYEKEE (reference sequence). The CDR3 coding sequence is TGTGCCAGCAGCGGACAGGGGTGGAATGAGCAGTTCTTC. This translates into CASSGQGWNEQFF.

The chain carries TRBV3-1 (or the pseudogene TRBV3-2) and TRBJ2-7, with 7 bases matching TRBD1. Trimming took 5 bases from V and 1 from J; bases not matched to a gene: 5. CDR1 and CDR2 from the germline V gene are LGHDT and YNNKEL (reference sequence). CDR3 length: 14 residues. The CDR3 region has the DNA TGTGCCAGCAGCGTCGCAGGGGGATCCTACGAGCAGTACTTC. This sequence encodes CASSVAGGSYEQYF.

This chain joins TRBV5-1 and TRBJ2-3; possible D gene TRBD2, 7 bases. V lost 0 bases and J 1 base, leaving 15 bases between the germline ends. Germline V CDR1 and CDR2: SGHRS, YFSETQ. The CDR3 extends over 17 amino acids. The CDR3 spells CASSLGLGGGRTDTQYF. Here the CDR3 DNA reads TGCGCCAGCAGCTTGGGGCTAGGCGGGGGCCGCACAGATACGCAGTATTTT.

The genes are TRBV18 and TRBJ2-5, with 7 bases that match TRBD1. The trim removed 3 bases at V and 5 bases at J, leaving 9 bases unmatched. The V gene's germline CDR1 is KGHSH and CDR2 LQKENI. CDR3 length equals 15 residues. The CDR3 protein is CASSPPEPRGETQYF. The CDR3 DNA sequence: TGTGCCAGCTCACCCCCGGAGCCCAGGGGGGAGACCCAGTACTTC.

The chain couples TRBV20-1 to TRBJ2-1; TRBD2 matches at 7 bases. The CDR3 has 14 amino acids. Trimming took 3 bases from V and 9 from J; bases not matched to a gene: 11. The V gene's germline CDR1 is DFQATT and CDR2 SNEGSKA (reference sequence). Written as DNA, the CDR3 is TGCAGTGCTAGTATTGTGGGGGGGAGGGTTGAGCAGTTCTTC. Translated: CSASIVGGRVEQFF.

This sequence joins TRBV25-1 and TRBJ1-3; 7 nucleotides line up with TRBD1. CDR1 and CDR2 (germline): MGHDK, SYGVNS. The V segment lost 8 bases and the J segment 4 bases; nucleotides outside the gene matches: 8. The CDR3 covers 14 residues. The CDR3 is CASSRDSLGNTIYF. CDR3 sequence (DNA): TGTGCCAGCTCCAGGGACAGCTTGGGAAACACCATATATTTT. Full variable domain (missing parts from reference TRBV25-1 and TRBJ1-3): EADIYQTPRYLVIGTGKKITLECSQTMGHDKMYWYQQDPGMELHLIHYSYGVNSTEKGDLSSESTVSRIRTEHFPLTLESARPSHTSQYLCASSRDSLGNTIYFGEGSWLTVV.

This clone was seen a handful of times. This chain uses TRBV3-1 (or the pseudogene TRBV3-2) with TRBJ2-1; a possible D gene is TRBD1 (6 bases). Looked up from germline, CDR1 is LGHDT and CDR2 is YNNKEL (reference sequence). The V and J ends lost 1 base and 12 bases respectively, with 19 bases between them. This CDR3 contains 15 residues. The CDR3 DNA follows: TGTGCCAGCAGCCAAGGGTGGGGGACAACGATTTTGCAGTTCTTC. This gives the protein CASSQGWGTTILQFF.

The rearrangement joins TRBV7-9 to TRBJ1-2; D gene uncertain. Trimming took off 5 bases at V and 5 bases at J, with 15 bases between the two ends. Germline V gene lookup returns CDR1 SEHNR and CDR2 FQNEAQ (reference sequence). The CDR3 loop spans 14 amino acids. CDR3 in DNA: TGTGCCAGCAGCCCCTCTCCCTGGAGATATGGCTACACCTTC. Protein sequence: CASSPSPWRYGYTF.

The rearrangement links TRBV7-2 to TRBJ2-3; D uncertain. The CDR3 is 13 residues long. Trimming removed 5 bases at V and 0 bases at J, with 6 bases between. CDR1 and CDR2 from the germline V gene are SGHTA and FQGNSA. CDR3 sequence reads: CASSPGSTDTQYF. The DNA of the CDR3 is TGTGCCAGCAGCCCCGGTAGCACAGATACGCAGTATTTT.

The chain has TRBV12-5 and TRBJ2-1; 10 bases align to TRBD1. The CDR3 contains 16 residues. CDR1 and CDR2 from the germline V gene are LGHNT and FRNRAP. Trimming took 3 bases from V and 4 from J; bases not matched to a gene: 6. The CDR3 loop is CASGFLGTGDYNEQFF. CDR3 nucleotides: TGTGCTAGTGGTTTTCTGGGGACAGGGGATTACAATGAGCAGTTCTTC.

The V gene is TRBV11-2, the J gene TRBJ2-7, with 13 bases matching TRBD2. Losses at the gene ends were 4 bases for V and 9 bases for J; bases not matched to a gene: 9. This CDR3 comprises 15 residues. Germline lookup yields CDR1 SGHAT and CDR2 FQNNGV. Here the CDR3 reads CASSSLTSGRALQYF. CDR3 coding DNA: TGTGCCAGCAGCTCCCTTACTAGCGGGAGGGCACTGCAGTACTTC. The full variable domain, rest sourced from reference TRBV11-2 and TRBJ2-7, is EAGVAQSPRYKIIEKRQSVAFWCNPISGHATLYWYQQILGQGPKLLIQFQNNGVVDDSQLPKDRFSAERLKGVDSTLKIQPAKLEDSAVYLCASSSLTSGRALQYFGPGTRLTVT.